This T cell receptor (beta chain) was found in a study of Ad26.COV2.S vaccination and SARS-CoV-2 variants. Looking at the study overall: Ad26.COV2.S was injected intramuscularly once or twice, 56 days apart. Study findings and constraints: After vaccination, substantial breadth of spike-specific CD8+ and CD4+ responses was reported. Similar non-spike TCR breadth was observed in recipients of vaccine and of placebo.

About this clone itself: Its antigen is as yet unknown.

Described treatment: 15 to 20 received Ad26.COV2.S at low or high dose, single or two shots; 5 received placebo; per-sample allocation not given. Samples came from day 63 after the first vaccine or placebo injection. Profiling relied on immunoSEQ multiplex PCR, and the TCRdb table lists in-frame clones only, not all of them. The data show some 340,000 clones, more than 70% seen once. Germline V gene data show CDR1 as SGHVS and CDR2 as FQNEAQ. Trimming took off 6 bases at V and 3 bases at J, with 23 bases between the two ends. CDR3 size: 17 residues. The chain couples TRBV7-8 to TRBJ2-5; possibly TRBD1 for D (6 bases). The sample in question was peripheral blood, obtained in a trial of Ad26.COV2.S vaccine versus placebo. This TCR came from a person between 18 and 60 years old who received the Ad26.COV2.S COVID-19 vaccine or a placebo. The CDR3 nucleotides are TGTGCCAGCAGAAAGGCAGGGGAAGCCCGGTTGGAAGAGACCCAGTACTTC. It is translated as CASRKAGEARLEETQYF.